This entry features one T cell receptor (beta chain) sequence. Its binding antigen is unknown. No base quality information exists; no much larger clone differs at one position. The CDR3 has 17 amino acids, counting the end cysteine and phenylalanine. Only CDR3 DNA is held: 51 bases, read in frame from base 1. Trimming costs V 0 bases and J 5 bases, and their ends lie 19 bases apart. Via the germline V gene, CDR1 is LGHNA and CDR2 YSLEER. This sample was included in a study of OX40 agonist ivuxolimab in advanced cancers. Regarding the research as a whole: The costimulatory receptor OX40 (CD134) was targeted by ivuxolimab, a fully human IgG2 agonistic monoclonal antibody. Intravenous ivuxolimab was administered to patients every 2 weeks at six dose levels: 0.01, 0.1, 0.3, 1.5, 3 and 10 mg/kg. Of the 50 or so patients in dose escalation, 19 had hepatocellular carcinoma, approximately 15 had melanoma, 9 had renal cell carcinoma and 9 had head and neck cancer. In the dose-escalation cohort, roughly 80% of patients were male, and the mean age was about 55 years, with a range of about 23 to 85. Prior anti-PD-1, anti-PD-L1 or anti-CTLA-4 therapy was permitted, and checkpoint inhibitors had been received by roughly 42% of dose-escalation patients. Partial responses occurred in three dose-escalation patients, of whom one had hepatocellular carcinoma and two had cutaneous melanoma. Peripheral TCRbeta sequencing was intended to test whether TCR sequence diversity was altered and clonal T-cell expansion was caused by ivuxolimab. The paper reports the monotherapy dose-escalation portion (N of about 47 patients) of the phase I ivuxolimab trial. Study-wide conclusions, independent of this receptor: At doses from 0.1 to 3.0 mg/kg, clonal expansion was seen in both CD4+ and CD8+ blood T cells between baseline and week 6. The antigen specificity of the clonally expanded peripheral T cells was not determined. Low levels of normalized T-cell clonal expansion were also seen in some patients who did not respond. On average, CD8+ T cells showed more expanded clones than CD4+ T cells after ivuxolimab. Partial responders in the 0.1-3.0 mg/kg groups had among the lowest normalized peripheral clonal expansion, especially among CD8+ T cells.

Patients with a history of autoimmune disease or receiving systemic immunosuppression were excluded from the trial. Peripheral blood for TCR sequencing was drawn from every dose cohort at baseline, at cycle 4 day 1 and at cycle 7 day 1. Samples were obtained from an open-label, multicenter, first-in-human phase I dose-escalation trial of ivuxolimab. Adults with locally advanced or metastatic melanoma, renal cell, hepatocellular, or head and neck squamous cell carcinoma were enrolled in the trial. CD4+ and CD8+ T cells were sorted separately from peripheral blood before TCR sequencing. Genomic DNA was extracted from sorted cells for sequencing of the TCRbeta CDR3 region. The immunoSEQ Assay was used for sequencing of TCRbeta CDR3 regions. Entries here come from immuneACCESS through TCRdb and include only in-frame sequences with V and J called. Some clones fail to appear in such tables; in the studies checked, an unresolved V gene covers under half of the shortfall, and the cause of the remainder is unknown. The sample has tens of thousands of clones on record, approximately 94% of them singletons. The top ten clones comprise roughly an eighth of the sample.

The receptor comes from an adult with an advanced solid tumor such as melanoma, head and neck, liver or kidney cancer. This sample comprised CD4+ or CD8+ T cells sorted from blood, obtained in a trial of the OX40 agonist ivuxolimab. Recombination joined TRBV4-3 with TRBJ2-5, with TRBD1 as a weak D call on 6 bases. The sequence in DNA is TGCGCCAGCAGCCAAGATCCTCCAAGTGGGCAGGGGGAGACCCAGTACTTC. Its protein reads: CASSQDPPSGQGETQYF.